Presented here are 25 T cell receptor beta chains from one specimen sequenced in a study of siplizumab effects on memory and regulatory T cells. TCRdb's copy holds only in-frame clones and misses some; the assay was immunoSEQ multiplex PCR. The sample records tens of thousands of clones, nearly 98% being singletons. The sample consisted of naive CD8+ T cells sorted from blood. These receptors originate from a human donor in good health.

J is TRBJ1-6 and V is TRBV13; TRBD1 matches at 8 bases. This CDR3 has 15 residues. Germline V gene lookup returns CDR1 PRHDT and CDR2 FYEKMQ (reference sequence). With 6 bases clipped from V and 9 bases from J, the junction kept 10 bases outside the gene matches. For the CDR3, the DNA is TGTGCCAGCAGTTCCGGACAGGGAGTAATTTCACCCCTCCACTTT. Translation gives CASSSGQGVISPLHF.

V is TRBV21-1 and J is TRBJ2-5; whether TRBD1, the table's D call, matches the DNA was not checked. TRBV21-1 is designated a pseudogene. The CDR3 covers 15 residues. CDR3 nucleotides: TGTGCCAGCAGCAAAGTCGACAGGATACAAGAGACCCAGTACTTC. Residues: CASSKVDRIQETQYF.

The V and J genes are TRBV27 and TRBJ1-1, with TRBD1 matching 10 bases. This CDR3 spans 15 amino acids. Looked up from germline, CDR1 is MNHEY and CDR2 is SMNVEV (reference sequence). Trimming at V came to 5 bases and at J to 5 bases, leaving 8 bases not matched to a gene. The CDR3 reads CASSPLTGGLTEAFF. CDR3 in DNA: TGTGCCAGCAGTCCTTTGACAGGGGGCTTGACTGAAGCTTTCTTT.

The chain recombines TRBV5-6 with TRBJ2-3; 10 bases agree with TRBD2. The CDR3 has 16 residues. V shed 0 bases and J 2 bases; nucleotides not matched to a gene: 3. Per germline, CDR1 SGHDT and CDR2 YYEEEE. The CDR3 DNA is TGTGCCAGCAGCTTGGAACTAGCGGGGTACACAGATACGCAGTATTTT. Translating gives CASSLELAGYTDTQYF. Full variable domain (remainder filled in from reference TRBV5-6 and TRBJ2-3): DAGVTQSPTHLIKTRGQQVTLRCSPKSGHDTVSWYQQALGQGPQFIFQYYEEEERQRGNFPDRFSGHQFPNYSSELNVNALLLGDSALYLCASSLELAGYTDTQYFGPGTRLTVL.

This chain links TRBV4-3 with TRBJ2-7, with TRBD1 matching 8 bases. Germline assignment: CDR1 LGHNA and CDR2 YSLEER. The junction had 4 bases not matched to a gene; V was cut back by 1 base and J by 5 bases. The CDR3 is made up of 14 amino acids. CDR3 loop: CASSQGTGINEQYF. Here the CDR3 DNA reads TGCGCCAGCAGCCAAGGGACAGGGATCAACGAGCAGTACTTC.

This chain links TRBV7-9 with TRBJ2-7; 8 positions match TRBD1. The CDR3 runs 17 residues. Germline V gene data show CDR1 as SEHNR and CDR2 as FQNEAQ (reference sequence). V shed 0 bases and J 1 base; nucleotides not matched to a gene: 8. CDR3 amino acids: CASSLAPGQGRSYEQYF. The CDR3 DNA reads as TGTGCCAGCAGCTTAGCGCCCGGACAGGGAAGGTCCTACGAGCAGTACTTC. Full variable domain (remainder filled in from reference TRBV7-9 and TRBJ2-7): DTGVSQNPRHKITKRGQNVTFRCDPISEHNRLYWYRQTLGQGPEFLTYFQNEAQLEKSRLLSDRFSAERPKGSFSTLEIQRTEQGDSAMYLCASSLAPGQGRSYEQYFGPGTRLTVT.

The gene calls are TRBV19 and TRBJ1-1, with TRBD1 matching over 9 bases. Germline V gives CDR1 LNHDA, CDR2 SQIVND (reference sequence). The CDR3 contains 12 residues. Trimming at V came to 10 bases and at J to 3 bases, leaving 3 bases not matched to a gene. The CDR3 region has the DNA TGTGCCACTGACAGGGGGGACACTGAAGCTTTCTTT. Its protein product is CATDRGDTEAFF. The variable domain in full, with the rest retrieved from reference TRBV19 and TRBJ1-1, is DGGITQSPKYLFRKEGQNVTLSCEQNLNHDAMYWYRQDPGQGLRLIYYSQIVNDFQKGDIAEGYSVSREKKESFPLTVTSAQKNPTAFYLCATDRGDTEAFFGQGTRLTVV.

This clone has a single count. This chain uses TRBV28 with TRBJ2-1; TRBD2 might be the D (6 bases). Germline lookup yields CDR1 MDHEN and CDR2 SYDVKM. The CDR3 runs 13 residues. Between the trimmed V and J ends, which lost 4 bases and 6 bases, there was a span of 10 bases. The CDR3 DNA is TGTGCCAGCAGTTATTACGGGGGCAATGAGCAGTTCTTC. It translates to CASSYYGGNEQFF.

This chain links TRBV19 with TRBJ1-1; no clear D gene. Trimming removed 4 bases at V and 0 bases at J, with 9 bases between. Germline CDR1 reads LNHDA; CDR2 reads SQIVND (reference sequence). The CDR3 runs 14 residues. The CDR3 DNA reads as TGTGCCAGTAGTAAGGACGTCATGAACACTGAAGCTTTCTTT. This sequence encodes CASSKDVMNTEAFF.

The genes are TRBV19 and TRBJ1-1; D might be TRBD1 (5 bases). Germline CDR1 and CDR2: LNHDA and SQIVND (reference sequence). The CDR3 length is 14 residues. Trimming left V 5 bases short and J 1 base short, with 11 bases between. The chain's CDR3 is CASSQGGGNTEAFF. In DNA, the CDR3 is TGTGCCAGTAGTCAGGGTGGGGGGAACACTGAAGCTTTCTTT.

V gene TRBV2 combines with J gene TRBJ2-7; TRBD2 aligns across 11 bases. This CDR3 has 15 residues. Germline V CDR1 and CDR2: SNHLY, FYNNEI. V was pared by 5 bases and J by 0 bases, with 3 bases of the junction left unmatched. CDR3 sequence (DNA): TGTGCCAGCAGTACTAGCGGGGGTTTCTCCTACGAGCAGTACTTC. It specifies CASSTSGGFSYEQYF.

J is TRBJ2-7 and V is TRBV19; tentative D call: TRBD2 (5 bases). The germline V gene encodes CDR1 LNHDA and CDR2 SQIVND (reference sequence). The CDR3 runs to 16 residues. The ends were cut back, 1 base at V and 0 bases at J, with 13 bases in the middle. Here the CDR3 reads CASSIGVGLGSYEQYF. The CDR3 DNA reads as TGTGCCAGTAGTATAGGGGTAGGACTGGGCTCCTACGAGCAGTACTTC.

J is TRBJ2-1 and V is TRBV2, with 7 bases aligning to TRBD1. Germline lookup yields CDR1 SNHLY and CDR2 FYNNEI. This CDR3 region has 15 residues. After removal of 4 bases from V and 3 bases from J, the junction contained 6 bases not matched to a gene. CDR3 residues: CASSVPGQIYNEQFF. The CDR3 bases are TGTGCCAGCAGTGTCCCGGGACAGATCTACAATGAGCAGTTCTTC.

The chain's CDR3 is CASSSPGTGYYNEQFF. In DNA form, the CDR3 reads TGTGCCAGCAGTTCACCCGGGACAGGATACTACAATGAGCAGTTCTTC. The chain uses TRBV28 and TRBJ2-1; 8 bases agree with TRBD1. CDR1 MDHEN and CDR2 SYDVKM come from the germline V gene. The junction had 8 bases not matched to a gene; V was cut back by 4 bases and J by 3 bases. The CDR3 contains 16 residues.

The chain carries TRBV11-2 and TRBJ1-1; D is perhaps TRBD1 (5 bases). The V end lost 4 bases, the J end lost 4 bases, and 10 bases lay between the germline ends. Germline V gene lookup returns CDR1 SGHAT and CDR2 FQNNGV. The CDR3 is 13 amino acids. The CDR3 sequence is CASSYGGGTEAFF. DNA of the CDR3: TGTGCCAGCAGCTACGGGGGGGGCACTGAAGCTTTCTTT.

The chain has TRBV5-4 and TRBJ1-2; TRBD1 matches at 7 bases. The ends lost 0 bases at V and 4 bases at J; junction bases unmatched: 3. Germline values: CDR1 SGHNT, CDR2 YYREEE (reference sequence). CDR3 size: 14 residues. Here the CDR3 reads CASSLGEGAYGYTF. CDR3 nucleotide sequence: TGTGCCAGCAGCTTGGGGGAGGGGGCCTATGGCTACACCTTC.

The J gene is TRBJ2-7, the V gene TRBV7-2, with 7 bases matching TRBD1. Per the germline V gene, CDR1 is SGHTA and CDR2 is FQGNSA. Trimming cost V 6 bases and J 2 bases; bases outside gene matches: 10. The CDR3 length is 15 residues. In nucleotides, the CDR3 is TGTGCCAGCAGTCAAGTTATAACAGGGGCCTACGAGCAGTACTTC. Its translation: CASSQVITGAYEQYF.

The chain couples TRBV6-4 to TRBJ2-2; D not certain. Trimming pared 9 bases from V and 2 bases from J, leaving 10 bases between. CDR3 length equals 13 residues. The germline CDR1 and CDR2 sequences are MRHNA and SNTAGT. The CDR3 is CARMTQNTGELFF. The CDR3 region has the DNA TGTGCCAGGATGACACAAAACACCGGGGAGCTGTTTTTT.

The chain links TRBV5-1 to TRBJ2-3, with TRBD1 matching over 8 bases. This CDR3 has 14 residues. Germline lookup yields CDR1 SGHRS and CDR2 YFSETQ. Losses at the gene ends were 1 base for V and 4 bases for J; bases not matched to a gene: 2. CDR3 loop: CASSLTGGPDTQYF. In DNA, the CDR3 is TGCGCCAGCAGCTTGACAGGGGGTCCAGATACGCAGTATTTT.

The chain has TRBV6-1 and TRBJ2-7; D unresolved. This CDR3 region has 11 residues. Between the trimmed V and J ends, which lost 11 bases and 4 bases, there was a span of 12 bases. CDR1 is MNHNS and CDR2 is SASEGT in the germline V gene. This CDR3 reads CAPVGRYEQYF. CDR3 nucleotide sequence: TGTGCCCCCGTGGGTCGGTACGAGCAGTACTTC.

The rearrangement joins TRBV10-3 to TRBJ1-2; tentative D call: TRBD1 (5 bases). V was shortened by 2 bases and J by 6 bases, with 7 bases between the two germline ends. The CDR3 covers 12 residues. Germline V lookup: CDR1 ENHRY, CDR2 SYGVKD. Written as DNA, the CDR3 is TGTGCCATCAGTGAGGGGGGTAATGGCTACACCTTC. It codes for CAISEGGNGYTF.

CDR3 sequence (DNA): TGTGCCAGCAGCCCCCGACTTGGACTTTCTAGCACAGATACGCAGTATTTT. Protein: CASSPRLGLSSTDTQYF. This rearrangement joins TRBV9 to TRBJ2-3, with D possibly TRBD2 on 5 matching bases. Germline loops: CDR1 SGDLS, CDR2 YYNGEE. The CDR3 extends over 17 amino acids. The germline V and J ends were trimmed by 4 bases and 0 bases, with 18 bases remaining between them.

This clone has only one observation. The chain uses TRBV27 and TRBJ2-2; TRBD2 might be the D (5 bases). Trimming left V 8 bases short and J 5 bases short, with 9 bases between. CDR1 is MNHEY and CDR2 is SMNVEV in the germline V gene (reference sequence). The CDR3 loop spans 12 amino acids. CDR3 in amino acids: CASWTGTGELFF. DNA for the CDR3: TGTGCCAGCTGGACGGGAACCGGGGAGCTGTTTTTT.

This rearrangement joins TRBV4-1 to TRBJ2-7; unclear D gene. The CDR3 covers 13 residues. Trimming shortened V by 3 bases and J by 3 bases, and 9 bases separated the two germline ends. Germline CDR1 is MGHRA and CDR2 is YSYEKL. The CDR3 region has the DNA TGCGCCAGCAGCCAGGAGAAGGGCTACGAGCAGTACTTC. Translated, it gives CASSQEKGYEQYF.

V is TRBV7-6 and J is TRBJ1-3; D gene ambiguous. The CDR3 contains 17 residues. V shed 2 bases and J shed 0 bases, with 14 bases lying between them. Germline-derived CDR1 and CDR2 are SGHVS and FNYEAQ. CDR3 amino acids: CASSLNWGTSSGNTIYF. The CDR3 DNA is TGTGCCAGCAGCTTAAACTGGGGAACCAGCTCTGGAAACACCATATATTTT.